Listed below are T cell receptor beta chains from one sample, sequenced in a study of OX40 agonist ivuxolimab in advanced cancers. The repertoire was sequenced with immunoSEQ multiplex PCR; TCRdb's copy has only in-frame clones and lacks some. The sample carries tens of thousands of clones, roughly 84% recorded once. Sample: CD4+ or CD8+ T cells sorted from blood, taken in a trial of the OX40 agonist ivuxolimab. Receptor source: an adult with an advanced solid tumor such as melanoma, head and neck, liver or kidney cancer. CDR3s include the opening cysteine and the closing phenylalanine or tryptophan. Fields, in order: V gene, D gene, J gene, clone size, CDR3 protein, CDR3 DNA. The D gene is left open where the match is weak. Where a row states a size, it is once, few, many or the class of an expanded clone; other rows omit it.

>TRBV18|-|TRBJ2-5|-
CASSTDQGETQYF
TGTGCCAGCTCAACCGATCAGGGAGAGACCCAGTACTTC
>TRBV11-3|TRBD2|TRBJ2-1|-
CASSWSGTSAFNEQFF
TGTGCCAGCAGCTGGTCCGGGACTAGCGCATTCAATGAGCAGTTCTTC
>TRBV7-2|-|TRBJ1-5|once
CASSLRWGPSNQPQHF
TGTGCCAGCAGCTTACGTTGGGGGCCCTCGAATCAGCCCCAGCATTTT
>TRBV19|TRBD1|TRBJ1-2|-
CASSRGQNYGYTF
TGTGCCAGTAGTAGGGGACAGAACTATGGCTACACCTTC
>TRBV7-2|-|TRBJ2-1|-
CASSLDTGTSYNEQFF
TGTGCCAGCAGCTTAGATACCGGGACCTCCTACAATGAGCAGTTCTTC
>TRBV6-6|TRBD1|TRBJ2-2|-
CASSPGQGFGGELFF
TGTGCCAGCAGTCCGGGACAGGGGTTTGGCGGGGAGCTGTTTTTT
>TRBV2|-|TRBJ1-1|-
CASSELGTEAFF
TGTGCCAGCAGTGAACTCGGCACTGAAGCTTTCTTT
>TRBV6-1|-|TRBJ2-7|-
CASRVGPSRSYEQYF
TGTGCCAGCAGGGTGGGGCCGTCACGCTCCTACGAGCAGTACTTC
>TRBV6-1|TRBD2|TRBJ2-3|-
CASSPGLAGGDTQYF
TGTGCCAGCAGTCCGGGACTAGCGGGGGGAGATACGCAGTATTTT
>TRBV5-1|-|TRBJ1-2|-
CASSFDRSMDGYTF
TGCGCCAGCAGTTTCGACAGATCAATGGATGGCTACACCTTC
>TRBV2|-|TRBJ1-5|once
CASSAIGRSNQPQHF
TGTGCCAGCAGTGCGATCGGACGCTCAAATCAGCCCCAGCATTTT
>TRBV14|-|TRBJ2-2|few
CASSQGNFPTGELFF
TGTGCCAGCAGCCAAGGGAACTTTCCCACCGGGGAGCTGTTTTTT
>TRBV5-6|-|TRBJ2-1|-
CASSASSSSYNEQFF
TGTGCCAGCAGCGCGAGCTCGAGCTCCTACAATGAGCAGTTCTTC
>TRBV7-9|-|TRBJ1-2|-
CASSLRSGSAQGYGYTF
TGTGCCAGCAGCTTAAGATCCGGGTCCGCGCAGGGCTATGGCTACACCTTC
>TRBV5-4|TRBD2|TRBJ2-1|once
CASSSKSGGFNEQFF
TGTGCCAGCAGCTCCAAGAGCGGGGGGTTTAATGAGCAGTTCTTC
>TRBV4-2|-|TRBJ2-3|-
CASSPPIAAVSTDTQYF
TGTGCCAGCAGCCCCCCAATAGCGGCGGTTAGCACAGATACGCAGTATTTT
>TRBV18|-|TRBJ2-7|-
CASSPRRGDYEQYF
TGTGCCAGCTCACCTAGGAGAGGGGACTACGAGCAGTACTTC
>TRBV6-1|TRBD1|TRBJ1-6|-
CASSEMSGQGNSPLHF
TGTGCCAGCAGTGAAATGTCGGGACAGGGTAATTCACCCCTCCACTTT
>TRBV28|TRBD1|TRBJ2-1|once
CASSRTGLYNEQFF
TGTGCCAGCAGTCGGACAGGGTTATACAATGAGCAGTTCTTC
>TRBV27|-|TRBJ2-1|-
CASSLRWTYNEQFF
TGTGCCAGCAGCCTGAGGTGGACCTACAATGAGCAGTTCTTC
>TRBV4-1|TRBD2|TRBJ2-3|-
CASSLEGRGDTQYF
TGCGCCAGCAGCCTCGAAGGGAGGGGAGATACGCAGTATTTT
>TRBV19|-|TRBJ2-1|-
CASSMRGNEQFF
TGTGCCAGTAGTATGAGGGGAAATGAGCAGTTCTTC
>TRBV6-5|-|TRBJ1-2|-
CASRGGGRGGYTF
TGTGCCAGCAGAGGCGGGGGGAGAGGGGGCTACACCTTC
>TRBV28|-|TRBJ1-2|-
CASSFSNEGSYGYTF
TGTGCCAGCAGTTTCAGCAATGAAGGAAGCTATGGCTACACCTTC
>TRBV28|TRBD1|TRBJ1-5|-
CASSQTGANQPQHF
TGTGCCAGCAGCCAGACAGGGGCGAATCAGCCCCAGCATTTT
>TRBV16|-|TRBJ2-7|-
CASSQSIYRRYYEQYF
TGTGCCAGCAGCCAATCGATCTACAGGAGGTACTACGAGCAGTACTTC
>TRBV28|-|TRBJ1-2|-
CASRKSGGGYTF
TGTGCCAGCCGTAAGAGTGGGGGGGGCTACACCTTC
>TRBV6-1|TRBD1|TRBJ2-2|-
CASNIGQGNTGELFF
TGTGCCAGCAATATCGGACAGGGAAATACCGGGGAGCTGTTTTTT
>TRBV2|-|TRBJ2-2|-
CASSDWGANTGELFF
TGTGCCAGCAGTGACTGGGGGGCGAACACCGGGGAGCTGTTTTTT
>TRBV15|TRBD2|TRBJ2-1|-
CATSRDRSGGNNEQFF
TGTGCCACCAGCAGAGATCGGAGCGGGGGCAACAATGAGCAGTTCTTC
>TRBV10-3|-|TRBJ2-5|-
CAISVTPVQETQYF
TGTGCCATCAGCGTCACTCCCGTACAAGAGACCCAGTACTTC
>TRBV7-8|-|TRBJ2-7|-
CASSVGQPYEQYF
TGTGCCAGCAGCGTGGGGCAGCCCTACGAGCAGTACTTC
>TRBV7-8|-|TRBJ1-2|-
CASSLGGPNYGYTF
TGTGCCAGCAGCTTAGGTGGGCCTAACTATGGCTACACCTTC
>TRBV7-3|TRBD2|TRBJ2-1|-
CASSFQGGSSGRSNEQFF
TGTGCCAGCAGCTTCCAGGGCGGGAGTAGCGGGAGGAGTAATGAGCAGTTCTTC
>TRBV6-6|-|TRBJ1-1|few
CASSYSGGFTEAFF
TGTGCCAGCAGTTACTCTGGGGGTTTCACTGAAGCTTTCTTT
>TRBV2|-|TRBJ2-2|few
CASSDANTGELFF
TGTGCCAGCAGTGATGCGAACACCGGGGAGCTGTTTTTT
>TRBV7-2|-|TRBJ2-2|-
CASSSTRDTGELFF
TGTGCCAGCAGCTCAACTCGCGACACCGGGGAGCTGTTTTTT
>TRBV11-2|TRBD1|TRBJ1-6|-
CASSRGQGLSSPLHF
TGTGCCAGCAGCCGCGGACAGGGCCTAAGTTCACCCCTCCACTTT
>TRBV30|TRBD1|TRBJ2-6|-
CAYSDRAGANVLTF
TGTGCCTACTCTGACAGGGCTGGGGCCAACGTCCTGACTTTC
>TRBV6-1|-|TRBJ1-4|-
CASSTQGSNEKLFF
TGTGCCAGCAGCACACAGGGATCTAATGAAAAACTGTTTTTT
>TRBV10-3|-|TRBJ1-5|-
CAISESLTGSNQPQHF
TGTGCCATCAGTGAGTCACTAACAGGGAGCAATCAGCCCCAGCATTTT
>TRBV7-9|TRBD2|TRBJ2-1|-
CASSPRTSGRGGSYNEQFF
TGTGCCAGCAGCCCACGGACTAGCGGGAGGGGAGGCTCCTACAATGAGCAGTTCTTC